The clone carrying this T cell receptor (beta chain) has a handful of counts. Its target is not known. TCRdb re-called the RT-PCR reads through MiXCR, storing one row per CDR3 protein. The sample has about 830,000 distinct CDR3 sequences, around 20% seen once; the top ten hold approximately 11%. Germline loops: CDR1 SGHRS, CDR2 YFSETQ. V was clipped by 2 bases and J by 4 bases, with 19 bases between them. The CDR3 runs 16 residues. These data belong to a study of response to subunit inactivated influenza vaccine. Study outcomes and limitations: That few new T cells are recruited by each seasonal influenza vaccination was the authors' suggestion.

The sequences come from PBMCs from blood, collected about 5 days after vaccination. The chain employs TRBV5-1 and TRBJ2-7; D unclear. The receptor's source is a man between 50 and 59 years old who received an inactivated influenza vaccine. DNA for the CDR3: TGCGCCAGCAGCTTAGAGTTCGAAGCGCCGATTTACGAGCAGTACTTC. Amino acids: CASSLEFEAPIYEQYF.